This is a list of T cell receptor beta chains from one sample in a study of shared clonotypes between healthy human individuals. Some clones are missing from TCRdb's copy, which holds only in-frame ones; the method was immunoSEQ multiplex PCR. The sample has some 1,600,000 clones; around 98% are singletons. Sequenced sample: naive CD4+ T cells sorted from blood. The receptors were gathered from a man aged 25-45 years in good health. Each CDR3 is given without its conserved first and last residue. The order of the fields is J gene, V gene, CDR3 protein.

>TRBJ1-4|TRBV15
ATSTDRGTNEKLF
>TRBJ1-2|TRBV28
ASSRDRGYGYT
>TRBJ2-2|TRBV2
ASSDEGQAWAGELF
>TRBJ2-5|TRBV6-1
ASGEATQY
>TRBJ1-2|TRBV4-1
ASSQVQGMYGYT
>TRBJ2-1|TRBV15
ATSRVYGGDSSYNEQF
>TRBJ2-1|TRBV28
ASGEGQAYNEQF
>TRBJ1-1|TRBV6-6
ASSYWDRPNTEAF
>TRBJ1-2|TRBV7-2
ASSLTAGSGFGGYT
>TRBJ2-7|TRBV12-5
ASGEGTGGERYEQY
>TRBJ2-5|TRBV28
ASSEPVPTQETQY
>TRBJ2-5|TRBV6-1
ASRKPGQVNWTQY
>TRBJ2-2|TRBV7-9
ASGVALADTGELF
>TRBJ2-1|TRBV9
ASSGLGLAGVNEQF
>TRBJ1-2|TRBV5-1
ASSFGRNRVTNYGYT
>TRBJ1-3|TRBV7-9
ASSLVGGPVGGNTIY
>TRBJ1-1|TRBV6-1
ASIRSRNMNTEAF
>TRBJ2-7|TRBV7-9
ASSLQGHEQY
>TRBJ2-5|TRBV5-6
ASSLVTSWETQY
>TRBJ2-7|TRBV5-6
ASSDPLVSDEQY
>TRBJ2-7|TRBV23-1
ASRSRLRFGEQY
>TRBJ2-1|TRBV15
ATSRGIASRTENNEQF
>TRBJ2-6|TRBV4-1
ASSQAQGLRHGANVLT
>TRBJ2-3|TRBV2
ASSDGLGGTDTQY
>TRBJ2-6|TRBV9
ASSVQSGANVLT
>TRBJ2-7|TRBV11-2
ASSRGPVGYEQY
>TRBJ2-7|TRBV5-4
ASSPGTSGYEQY
>TRBJ2-1|TRBV4-3
ASSQELAGAAEQF
>TRBJ2-7|TRBV4-1
ASSQSGGLAYYEQY
>TRBJ2-7|TRBV6-1
ASSEEAESYEQY
>TRBJ2-7|TRBV15
ATSRDRGPPGEQY
>TRBJ2-3|TRBV5-1
ASSLGTNTDTQY
>TRBJ2-7|TRBV6-1
ASSVMVNYEQY
>TRBJ2-7|TRBV5-6
ASSFLDSAYEQY
>TRBJ2-1|TRBV5-1
ASSLAVAGGHGEQF
>TRBJ2-3|TRBV9
ASSAPTADTQY
>TRBJ2-4|TRBV18
ASSPTSGARVGKNIQY
>TRBJ1-5|TRBV15
ATSRERQPQH
>TRBJ2-3|TRBV5-1
ASSLAPVEITY
>TRBJ2-7|TRBV18
ASSPYDWDRNYEQY
>TRBJ2-7|TRBV7-2
ASSFGLAGVLQQY
>TRBJ1-4|TRBV7-9
ASSEGGSEKLF
>TRBJ2-3|TRBV7-6
ASCPGTGSDTQY
>TRBJ2-7|TRBV6-5
ASSRQGDIYEQY
>TRBJ1-2|TRBV6-5
ASSYAPLSLGACT
>TRBJ2-7|TRBV2
ASSVVQLTYEQY
>TRBJ2-7|TRBV7-9
ASSPPSGAYEQY
>TRBJ2-5|TRBV11-3
ASSLDLGGEMY